The rows below give T cell receptor beta chains drawn from one sample of a study of prognosis after radiotherapy for stage I lung cancer. TCRdb itself ran the multiplex PCR reads through MiXCR, one entry per CDR3 protein. The sample lists about 31,000 distinct CDR3 sequences; under 35% were seen once. Specimen: PBMCs, collected before or after stereotactic body radiation therapy (not recorded which). These receptors came from a donor aged 50 or older with non-small cell lung cancer. Both conserved end residues are part of each CDR3. The D gene is left open where the match is weak. Clone size appears in some rows only: once, few, many, or a class for an expanded clone.

V: TRBV14
D: TRBD1
J: TRBJ2-7
size: many
DNA: TGTGCCAGCAGCCAATTGGACAGGGGTAGCTACGAGCAGTACTTC
CDR3: CASSQLDRGSYEQYF

V: TRBV15
D: TRBD1
J: TRBJ1-2
size: .
DNA: TGTGCCACCGGCGGCGACAGGGGTGATGTCTACACCTTC
CDR3: CATGGDRGDVYTF

V: TRBV27
D: .
J: TRBJ2-3
size: many
DNA: TGTGCCAGCAGTTCGATGATTAGAGATACGCAGTATTTT
CDR3: CASSSMIRDTQYF

V: TRBV14
D: TRBD2
J: TRBJ2-1
size: many
DNA: TGTGCCAGCAGCCAAGATAGACTAGCGGACGGCAATGAGCAGTTCTTC
CDR3: CASSQDRLADGNEQFF

V: TRBV20-1
D: TRBD2
J: TRBJ2-3
size: once
DNA: TGCAGTGCTACTCAGCGGGGAAGCACAGATACGCAGTATTTT
CDR3: CSATQRGSTDTQYF

V: TRBV11-2
D: TRBD1
J: TRBJ1-5
size: few
DNA: TGTGCCAGCAGCCGAAGGTCAGGAACAGGGGACCAGCCCCAGCATTTT
CDR3: CASSRRSGTGDQPQHF

V: TRBV25-1
D: .
J: TRBJ2-1
size: many
DNA: TGTGCCTCCCATGACCCCCTCTCCTACAATGAGCAGTTCTTC
CDR3: CASHDPLSYNEQFF

V: TRBV3-1
D: .
J: TRBJ2-3
size: many
DNA: TGTGCCAGCAGCCAAGAGGGGTCGAGCACAGATACGCAGTATTTT
CDR3: CASSQEGSSTDTQYF

V: TRBV6-1
D: TRBD2
J: TRBJ2-7
size: many
DNA: TGTGCCAGCAGCTCTGGACTAGTCTCCCGCTACGAGCAGTACTTC
CDR3: CASSSGLVSRYEQYF

V: TRBV10-3
D: TRBD2
J: TRBJ2-7
size: many
DNA: TGTGCCATCAGTGAGATAACTAGCGGTGACTACGAGCAGTACTTC
CDR3: CAISEITSGDYEQYF

V: TRBV28
D: TRBD1
J: TRBJ2-7
size: .
DNA: TGTTCCAGCAGCCCATCTGGCGGTGGACAGGGGGGCCACGATCAGTACTTC
CDR3: CSSSPSGGGQGGHDQYF

V: TRBV6-1
D: TRBD1
J: TRBJ2-3
size: .
DNA: TGTGCCAGCCACAGAGGGGGCTTCGGAGATACGCAGTATTTT
CDR3: CASHRGGFGDTQYF

V: TRBV12-5
D: TRBD1
J: TRBJ2-3
size: many
DNA: TGTGCTAGTGGTTTGCAGGGACAGGGGGTCACAGATACGCAGTATTTT
CDR3: CASGLQGQGVTDTQYF

V: TRBV5-1
D: TRBD1
J: TRBJ2-7
size: .
DNA: TGCGCCAGCAGCTTGGCCGGGACAGGGGACGCCTACGAGCAGTACTTC
CDR3: CASSLAGTGDAYEQYF

V: TRBV19
D: .
J: TRBJ2-1
size: many
DNA: TGTGCCAGTAGTATAGTGGCTAGCTCGTTTGGTAATGAGCAGTTCTTC
CDR3: CASSIVASSFGNEQFF

V: TRBV2
D: .
J: TRBJ2-7
size: many
DNA: TGTGCCAGCAGTGAAGACTGGATCGGGGTTGGGGAGCAGTACTTC
CDR3: CASSEDWIGVGEQYF

V: TRBV28
D: TRBD1
J: TRBJ2-7
size: .
DNA: TGTGCCAGCATCCCATCTGGCGGTGGACAGGGGTGCCACGAGCAGTACTTC
CDR3: CASIPSGGGQGCHEQYF

V: TRBV10-3
D: .
J: TRBJ2-3
size: .
DNA: TGTGCCATCAGTGAAAGGGAGAAAGGGGGAGATACGCAGTATTTT
CDR3: CAISEREKGGDTQYF

V: TRBV6-2/TRBV6-3
D: .
J: TRBJ1-3
size: .
DNA: TGTGCCAGCAGTAAACCAGGAAACACCATATATTTT
CDR3: CASSKPGNTIYF

V: TRBV9
D: .
J: TRBJ1-2
size: .
DNA: TGTGCCAGCAGCGTAGATCTCGCTCCTTATGGCTACACCTTC
CDR3: CASSVDLAPYGYTF

V: TRBV3-1
D: .
J: TRBJ2-7
size: many
DNA: TGTGCCAGCAGCAAAAAGGGGCTAGCCTACGAGCAGTACTTC
CDR3: CASSKKGLAYEQYF

V: TRBV6-2/TRBV6-3
D: .
J: TRBJ1-6
size: .
DNA: TGTGCCAGTAGTGCGTCCTCCCGCCAACCCCTCCACTTT
CDR3: CASSASSRQPLHF

V: TRBV15
D: TRBD2
J: TRBJ2-1
size: many
DNA: TGTGCCACCAGCAGAGGTAGCGGGGGCTACAATGAGCAGTTCTTC
CDR3: CATSRGSGGYNEQFF

V: TRBV19
D: .
J: TRBJ2-7
size: many
DNA: TGTGCCAGTAGTAATACTAGGGTAACCAACGAGCAGTACTTC
CDR3: CASSNTRVTNEQYF

V: TRBV6-1
D: TRBD2
J: TRBJ2-1
size: .
DNA: TGTGCCAGCACTACCGGGACTAGGACCTACAATGAGCAGTTCTTC
CDR3: CASTTGTRTYNEQFF

V: TRBV7-9
D: .
J: TRBJ2-5
size: .
DNA: TGTGCCCTAGGGGCTGGAGAGACCCAGTACTTC
CDR3: CALGAGETQYF

V: TRBV5-1
D: .
J: TRBJ2-3
size: many
DNA: TGCGCCAGCAGACTGAGCACAGATACGCAGTATTTT
CDR3: CASRLSTDTQYF

V: TRBV9
D: .
J: TRBJ2-3
size: many
DNA: TGTGCCAGCAGCCCAAGGGGCGCGGGGTCTAGCACAGATACGCAGTATTTT
CDR3: CASSPRGAGSSTDTQYF

V: TRBV6-2/TRBV6-3
D: .
J: TRBJ1-6
size: .
DNA: TGTGCCACCGGGGAGGTAAAAAGATCACCCCTCCACTTT
CDR3: CATGEVKRSPLHF

V: TRBV2
D: TRBD2
J: TRBJ2-1
size: many
DNA: TGTGCCAAGGAGCGGGAGGAGGAGAATGAGCAGTTCTTC
CDR3: CAKEREEENEQFF

V: TRBV5-1
D: TRBD2
J: TRBJ2-1
size: many
DNA: TGCGCCAGCACTTTAGCGGGTTATGAGCAGTTCTTC
CDR3: CASTLAGYEQFF

V: TRBV2
D: .
J: TRBJ2-7
size: many
DNA: TGTGCCAGCAGCTCGGGACGCATCGCCACCTACGAGCAGTACTTC
CDR3: CASSSGRIATYEQYF

V: TRBV6-2/TRBV6-3
D: .
J: TRBJ2-5
size: .
DNA: TGTGCCAGCAGTGAAATGGAGGCCCAGTACTTC
CDR3: CASSEMEAQYF

V: TRBV27
D: .
J: TRBJ1-1
size: .
DNA: TGTGCCAGCAGTTCGCCATACACCTTGGGCACTGAAGCTTTCTTT
CDR3: CASSSPYTLGTEAFF

V: TRBV25-1
D: .
J: TRBJ2-7
size: many
DNA: TGTGCCAGCAGTGGAGGCGATACCGAGCAGTACTTC
CDR3: CASSGGDTEQYF

V: TRBV6-1
D: .
J: TRBJ1-5
size: many
DNA: TGTGCCAGCAGAACTGGTGGCAGGGGCCCCGAATGGAGCAATCAGCCCCAGCATTTT
CDR3: CASRTGGRGPEWSNQPQHF

V: TRBV12-3/TRBV12-4
D: .
J: TRBJ1-2
size: many
DNA: TGTGCCAGCCGACCGGGGGGGGGTGGCTACACCTTC
CDR3: CASRPGGGGYTF

V: TRBV6-1
D: .
J: TRBJ2-5
size: .
DNA: TGTGCCAGTAGCGTTCCACAAGAGACCCAGTACTTC
CDR3: CASSVPQETQYF

V: TRBV7-8
D: .
J: TRBJ2-5
size: many
DNA: TGTGCCAGCAGCTTAGATGGTAAAGAGACCCAGTACTTC
CDR3: CASSLDGKETQYF

V: TRBV10-2
D: TRBD2
J: TRBJ2-3
size: many
DNA: TGCGCCAGCAGTGAGTCGACCGGGATAGCGGGAGTCCCAGATACGCAGTATTTT
CDR3: CASSESTGIAGVPDTQYF

V: TRBV6-1
D: .
J: TRBJ2-7
size: once
DNA: TGTGCCAGCATGGGGGGAGGCTTCTACGAGCAGTACTTC
CDR3: CASMGGGFYEQYF

V: TRBV30
D: TRBD1
J: TRBJ1-5
size: many
DNA: TGTGCCTGGAGTAGGTCTTACAGGGGAAGTGATCAGCCCCAGCATTTT
CDR3: CAWSRSYRGSDQPQHF

V: TRBV7-9
D: TRBD2
J: TRBJ2-7
size: many
DNA: TGTGCCAGCAGCTTAGCGACGCACCGGACTAGCGGGAGTTCCTACGAGCAGTACTTC
CDR3: CASSLATHRTSGSSYEQYF

V: TRBV12-3/TRBV12-4
D: TRBD2
J: TRBJ2-1
size: .
DNA: TGTGCCAGCACCCCAGGGACTAGCGGGAGGGCTTGGCTTAATGAGCAGTTCTTC
CDR3: CASTPGTSGRAWLNEQFF

V: TRBV19
D: .
J: TRBJ1-5
size: many
DNA: TGTGCCAGTAGTATATGGGGGAAGGCACAGCCCCAGCATTTT
CDR3: CASSIWGKAQPQHF

V: TRBV6-1
D: .
J: TRBJ2-5
size: .
DNA: TGTGCCAGCAGTCCTCAGGGGAGGGAGACCCAGTACTTC
CDR3: CASSPQGRETQYF

V: TRBV13
D: .
J: TRBJ2-1
size: .
DNA: TGTGCCAGCAGCCTGTTAACGTTGAGGAATGAGCAGTTCTTC
CDR3: CASSLLTLRNEQFF

V: TRBV10-3
D: .
J: TRBJ1-1
size: many
DNA: TGTGCCATCAGTGAGTCGTTCGGCAGGGGCACTGAAGCTTTCTTT
CDR3: CAISESFGRGTEAFF

V: TRBV7-8
D: .
J: TRBJ2-7
size: many
DNA: TGTGCCAGCAGCTTAATATTGATCGGGGCCTACGAGCAGTACTTC
CDR3: CASSLILIGAYEQYF

V: TRBV6-4
D: .
J: TRBJ2-3
size: .
DNA: TGTGCCAGCAGTGTTGTCGGTGGGACAGATACGCAGTATTTT
CDR3: CASSVVGGTDTQYF

V: TRBV11-2
D: .
J: TRBJ2-7
size: many
DNA: TGTGCCAGCAGCTCGCGGACAGTCGTTTTTACCTACGAGCAGTACTTC
CDR3: CASSSRTVVFTYEQYF

V: TRBV2
D: .
J: TRBJ2-1
size: .
DNA: TGTGCCGGCAGGGAATCTAAGTATAGCTCCTACAATGAGCAGTTCTTC
CDR3: CAGRESKYSSYNEQFF

V: TRBV25-1
D: .
J: TRBJ2-1
size: many
DNA: TGTGCCAGCAGATCAGGCTACTCCTACAATGAGCAGTTCTTC
CDR3: CASRSGYSYNEQFF

V: TRBV28
D: .
J: TRBJ2-7
size: .
DNA: TGTGCCAGCAGTGCCGTGGGGACGGTGAGTAAATACGAGCAGTACTTC
CDR3: CASSAVGTVSKYEQYF

V: TRBV28
D: .
J: TRBJ1-2
size: many
DNA: TGTGCCAGCAGTTTACTTCGCCCGTCAGGGACCGGCTACACCTTC
CDR3: CASSLLRPSGTGYTF

V: TRBV2
D: TRBD2
J: TRBJ2-1
size: many
DNA: TGTGCCAGCAGTGGGCTAGCGGGATCTAATGAGCAGTTCTTC
CDR3: CASSGLAGSNEQFF

V: TRBV3-1
D: .
J: TRBJ2-3
size: many
DNA: TGTGCCAGCAGCCACCGGGAGCGGGCAGATACGCAGTATTTT
CDR3: CASSHRERADTQYF

V: TRBV6-1
D: .
J: TRBJ2-1
size: many
DNA: TGTGCCAGCGCTTTTTATAGGGGAAACAATGAGCAGTTCTTC
CDR3: CASAFYRGNNEQFF

V: TRBV19
D: TRBD2
J: TRBJ2-3
size: many
DNA: TGTGCCAGTAGTGTAGGGACTAGCGTAGGGATAGATACGCAGTATTTT
CDR3: CASSVGTSVGIDTQYF

V: TRBV2
D: TRBD1
J: TRBJ1-2
size: many
DNA: TGTGCCAGCAGTGAATTCCGACAGGGGGACTATGGCTACACCTTC
CDR3: CASSEFRQGDYGYTF